This T cell receptor beta chain was identified in a study of shared clonotypes between healthy human individuals (dated by TCRdb to the early 2020s). Broadly, across the study: A few men and two women, aged 18 to 49 years, made up the cohort. For each donor, CD4 naive and CD4 memory were each given three plates, CD8 naive was given two plates, and CD8 memory was given one plate. Each donor's leukapheresis produced roughly between about 0.9 and 9.5 billion PBMCs. Blood TCR repertoires of roughly five healthy adults were deeply sequenced to estimate repertoire size and the extent of clonotype sharing between individuals. Libraries were prepared and TCR repertoires were sequenced by different laboratories using diverse techniques, in order to increase sequencing depth and limit assay-specific biases. Study-wide findings and limitations: Sampling was limited to blood, and TCR repertoires in tissue likely differ from TCR repertoires in blood. Across several donors, approximately 5% of naive CD4, around 3.5% of naive CD8, around 2.5% of memory CD4, and 0.4% of memory CD8 clonotypes were shared. The small number of donors limited the genetic and exposure-history diversity represented. Pairwise subsampling indicated that sequencing depth was expected to affect the degree of clonotype sharing among donors. Compared with non-shared clonotypes, clonotypes shared by all four sorted-subset donors had higher generation probabilities. Naive subsets generally had larger estimated clonotype richness than memory subsets did. Incomplete sequencing was indicated by rarefaction of sorted-subset datasets, despite the large sequencing depth.

Points on this clone: It has no known antigen specificity. No base qualities exist here, and no much larger clone lies one base off it.

Using the deep immunoSEQ assay, TCR CDR3 regions were amplified from genomic DNA by multiplex PCR. For each cell subset, the extracted genomic DNA was distributed evenly across all wells of several immunoSEQ 96-well plates, and each plate served as one replicate. For sorted subsets, around 0.2 ug genomic DNA, equal to about 30,000 T cell genomes, was loaded into each replicate PCR. The purified libraries were quantified using a Qubit 3.0 fluorometer, sized with a Bioanalyzer 2100, and then quantified again using the KAPA Library Quantification kit. Every immunoSEQ 96-well plate was sequenced on a separate single-read 150-cycle Illumina NextSeq 550 flow cell. The paper's data handling went like this. The immunoSEQ output contained only junctional sequences without quality scores, so filtering could not match that applied to full-length reads. Sequences were annotated with PyIR, a Python wrapper for IgBLAST v1.9, and V/J genes and CDR3 were assigned using IMGT germline references. Reads were removed for weak V/J assignments (E-value above 1e-6), missing CDR3, stop codons, out-of-frame junctions, or ambiguous translated residues. V3J clonotypes were defined as sequences sharing the same inferred V gene, J gene, and CDR3 amino acid sequence. Percentage overlap between repertoires was computed as shared unique clonotypes divided by the size of the smaller repertoire. Three approaches were used to assess repertoire richness: RTK rarefaction, the Chao1 estimator, and Recon v2.1 estimates of unobserved clonotypes. Generation probabilities were computed with OLGA for all TCRbeta clonotypes obtained by the gDNA method from several donors. Imported from immuneACCESS, the table was reduced by TCRdb to in-frame sequences with V and J called. These copies leave out some clones; in studies compared against another copy, an unresolved V gene accounts for under half, and the cause of the remainder is not known. The V and J calls and the clone size are those of that table, but D and trimming were determined from the DNA. The sample table records some 580,000 clones; more than 95% of these occur just once. The top ten hold about 0.06% of the sample.

The donors were healthy, HIV-negative adults with no recently reported acute infections or vaccinations. Every donor was a Caucasian adult living in Nashville, Tennessee, USA. Magnetic negative selection was used to enrich CD4+ T cells, after which naive cells were positively selected on CD45RA and the negative fraction became the memory subset. Blood was collected by leukapheresis, and PBMCs were isolated by Ficoll-Histopaque density gradient centrifugation and then cryopreserved in liquid nitrogen vapor phase. Analytical flow cytometry was used to check the purity and quantity of each magnetically sorted T cell population. Each sorted fraction had its genomic DNA isolated and then quantified by UV absorbance on a Nanodrop 2000c. Reading from cysteine to phenylalanine, the CDR3 counts 15 amino acids. Left in the record is the CDR3 DNA by itself, 45 bases read in frame from the first base. The germline V gene gives CDR1 as SGHRS and CDR2 as YFSETQ.

The sequenced material came from naive CD4+ T cells sorted from blood. The cell subset or site label, read with the paper, signifies: CD45RA+ positively selected. The origin of this receptor is a woman in her thirties in good health. Here the chain combines TRBV5-1 and TRBJ2-5, with TRBD2 perhaps the D gene, on 6 matching bases. The J call may be mistaken, given a closer DNA end match to TRBJ2-7. The CDR3 is CASSLRGSPTYEQYF. The DNA sequence reads TGCGCCAGCAGCTTGCGGGGGAGTCCAACCTACGAGCAGTACTTC.